This TCR beta chain was captured in a study of blood T cell repertoires in COVID-19. Study processing details: Amplification of reference gene primers was used by the study to estimate nucleated cell counts. Clones were sequenced by immunoSEQ multiplex PCR, and TCRdb holds only the in-frame ones, with some missing. V and J calls and clone size come straight from that table; D and trimming were deduced from the DNA. The sample comprises 57,000 or so clones, around 85% of which are singletons, and around 20% rests with the top ten. A few counts support this clone. Sequencing used peripheral blood. The TCR was taken from a woman older than 75 with active or convalescent COVID-19.

For the CDR3, the DNA is TGTGCCAGCAGTGAAACTATCAATCAGCCCCAGCATTTT. It codes for CASSETINQPQHF. V gene TRBV2 combines with J gene TRBJ1-5; no firm D call. The V gene's germline CDR1 is SNHLY and CDR2 FYNNEI. The V and J ends lost 2 bases and 3 bases respectively, with 5 bases between them. The CDR3 loop spans 13 amino acids.